This TCR beta chain stems from a study of T cell responses to AZD1222 COVID-19 vaccine. The repertoire was sequenced with immunoSEQ multiplex PCR; TCRdb's copy has only in-frame clones and lacks some. The repertoire holds about 80,000 clones, with around 90% as singletons. The CDR3 is made up of 18 amino acids. The V and J ends lost 5 bases and 1 base respectively, with 18 bases between them. Germline V gives CDR1 MNHEY, CDR2 SMNVEV (reference sequence). The rearrangement links TRBV27 to TRBJ2-6; weak D call: TRBD2 (6 bases). The input for sequencing was peripheral blood, taken 28 days after the second AZD1222 dose. The sequence was obtained from an adult who received the AZD1222 COVID-19 vaccine. CDR3 sequence reads: CASSGRVTGVSGANVLTF. The DNA for the CDR3 is TGTGCCAGCAGTGGGCGGGTTACGGGAGTTTCTGGGGCCAACGTCCTGACTTTC.